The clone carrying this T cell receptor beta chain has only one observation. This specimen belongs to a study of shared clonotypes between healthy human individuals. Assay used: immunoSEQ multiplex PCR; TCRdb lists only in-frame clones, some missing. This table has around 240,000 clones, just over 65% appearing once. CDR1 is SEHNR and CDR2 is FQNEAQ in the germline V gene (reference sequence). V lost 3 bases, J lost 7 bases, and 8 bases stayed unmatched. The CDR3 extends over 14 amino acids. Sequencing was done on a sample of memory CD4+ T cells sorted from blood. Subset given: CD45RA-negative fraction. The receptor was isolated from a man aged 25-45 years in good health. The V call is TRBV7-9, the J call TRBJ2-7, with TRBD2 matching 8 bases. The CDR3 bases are TGTGCCAGCAGCTTCGGCGGGGGGACCACTGAGCAGTACTTC. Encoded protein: CASSFGGGTTEQYF.